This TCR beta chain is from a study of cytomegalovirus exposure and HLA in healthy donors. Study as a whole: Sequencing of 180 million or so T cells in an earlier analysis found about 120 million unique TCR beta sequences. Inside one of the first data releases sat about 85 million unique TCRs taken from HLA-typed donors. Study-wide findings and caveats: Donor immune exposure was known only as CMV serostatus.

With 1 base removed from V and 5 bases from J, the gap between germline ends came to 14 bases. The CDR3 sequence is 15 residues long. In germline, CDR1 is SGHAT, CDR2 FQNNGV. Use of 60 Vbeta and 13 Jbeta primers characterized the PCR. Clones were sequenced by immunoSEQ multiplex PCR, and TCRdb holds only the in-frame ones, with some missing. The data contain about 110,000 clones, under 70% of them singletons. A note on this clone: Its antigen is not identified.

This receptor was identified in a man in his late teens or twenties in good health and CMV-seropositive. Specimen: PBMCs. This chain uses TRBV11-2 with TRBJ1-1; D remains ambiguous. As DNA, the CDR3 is TGTGCCAGCAGCTTAGCTTCTCTGGGAGGGACTGAAGCTTTCTTT. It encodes CASSLASLGGTEAFF.